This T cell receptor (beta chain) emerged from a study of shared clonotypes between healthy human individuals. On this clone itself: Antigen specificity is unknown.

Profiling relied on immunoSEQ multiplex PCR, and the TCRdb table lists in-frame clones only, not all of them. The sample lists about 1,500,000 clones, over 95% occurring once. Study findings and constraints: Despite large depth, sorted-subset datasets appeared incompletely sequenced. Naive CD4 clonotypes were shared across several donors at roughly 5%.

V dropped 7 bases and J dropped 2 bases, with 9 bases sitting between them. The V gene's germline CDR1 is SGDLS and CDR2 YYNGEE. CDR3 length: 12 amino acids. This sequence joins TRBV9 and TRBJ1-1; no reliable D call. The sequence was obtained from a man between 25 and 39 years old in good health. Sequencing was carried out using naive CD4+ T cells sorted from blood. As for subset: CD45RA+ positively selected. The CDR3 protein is CASGGINTEAFF. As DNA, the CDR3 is TGTGCCAGCGGAGGGATAAACACTGAAGCTTTCTTT.